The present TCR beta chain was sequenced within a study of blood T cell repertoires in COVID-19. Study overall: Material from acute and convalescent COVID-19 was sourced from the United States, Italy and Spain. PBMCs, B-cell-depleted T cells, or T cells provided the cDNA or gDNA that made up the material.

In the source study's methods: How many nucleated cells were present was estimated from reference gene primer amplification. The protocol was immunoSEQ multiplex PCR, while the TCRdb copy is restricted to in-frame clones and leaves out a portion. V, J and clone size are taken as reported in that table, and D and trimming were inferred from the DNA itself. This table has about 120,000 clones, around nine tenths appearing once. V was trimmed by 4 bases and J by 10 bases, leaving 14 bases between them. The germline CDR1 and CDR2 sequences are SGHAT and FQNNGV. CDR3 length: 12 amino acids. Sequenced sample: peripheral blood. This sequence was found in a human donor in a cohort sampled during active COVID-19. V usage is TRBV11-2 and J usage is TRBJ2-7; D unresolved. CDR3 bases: TGTGCCAGCAGCTCCCTGGAGACTCGACAGTACTTC. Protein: CASSSLETRQYF.